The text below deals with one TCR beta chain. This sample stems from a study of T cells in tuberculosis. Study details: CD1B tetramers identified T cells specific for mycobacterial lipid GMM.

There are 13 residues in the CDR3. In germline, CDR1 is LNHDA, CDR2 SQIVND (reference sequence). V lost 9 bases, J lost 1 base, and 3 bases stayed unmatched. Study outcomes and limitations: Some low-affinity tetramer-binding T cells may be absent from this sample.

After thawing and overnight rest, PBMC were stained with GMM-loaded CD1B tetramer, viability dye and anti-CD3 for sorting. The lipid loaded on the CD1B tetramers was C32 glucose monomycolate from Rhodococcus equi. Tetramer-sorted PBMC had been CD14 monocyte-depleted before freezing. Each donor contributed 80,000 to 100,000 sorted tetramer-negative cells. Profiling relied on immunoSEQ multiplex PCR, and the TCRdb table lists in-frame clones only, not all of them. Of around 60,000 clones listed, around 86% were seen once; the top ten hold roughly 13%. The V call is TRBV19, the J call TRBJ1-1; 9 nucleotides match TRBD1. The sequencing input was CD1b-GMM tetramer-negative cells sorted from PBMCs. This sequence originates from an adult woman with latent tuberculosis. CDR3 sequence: CASAGQGNTEAFF. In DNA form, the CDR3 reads TGTGCCAGCGCGGGACAGGGGAACACTGAAGCTTTCTTT.